Below, 29 T cell receptor beta chains from the same sample are listed, as sequenced in a study of blood T cells in healthy people across ages. Sample-barcoded 5' priming and a J-beta primer mix drove a second PCR of about 6 to 12 cycles. TCRdb re-called the 5' RACE reads with MiXCR, one entry per CDR3 protein. The sample shows 650,000 to 950,000 distinct CDR3 sequences, around 43% of them seen only once. What was sequenced was blood. The receptors come from a man aged 55 to 70 in good health.

This clonotype was seen a few times. V and J are TRBV25-1 and TRBJ2-7, with a possible D match to TRBD1 (6 bases). The V end was cut by 0 bases, the J end by 5 bases, with 20 bases between. Looked up from germline, CDR1 is MGHDK and CDR2 is SYGVNS. This CDR3 region has 17 residues. The DNA for the CDR3 is TGTGCCAGCAGTGAATATAATATTATGGGACACTTTCACGAGCAGTACTTC. Its translation: CASSEYNIMGHFHEQYF.

The chain couples TRBV29-1 to TRBJ1-5, with D unresolved. The CDR3 covers 13 residues. Trimming took off 4 bases at V and 4 bases at J, with 11 bases between the two ends. The germline CDR1 and CDR2 sequences are SQVTM and ANQGSEA. In DNA, the CDR3 is TGCAGCGTTGGGGCTGGGCTAAATCAGCCCCAGCATTTT. Protein: CSVGAGLNQPQHF.

A few counts support this clonotype. The chain combines TRBV12-3 or TRBV12-4 with TRBJ2-6; no definite D call. The CDR3 runs to 15 residues. V lost 3 bases to trimming and J lost 4 bases, with 10 bases between them. CDR3 protein: CASSFGVKGANVLTF. CDR3 sequence (DNA): TGTGCCAGCAGTTTTGGGGTGAAAGGGGCCAACGTCCTGACTTTC.

This chain uses TRBV7-2 with TRBJ2-5; D perhaps matches TRBD1 (5 bases). The CDR3 spans 14 residues. Between the trimmed V and J ends, which lost 2 bases and 5 bases, there was a span of 12 bases. Germline V gene lookup returns CDR1 SGHTA and CDR2 FQGNSA. CDR3 nucleotides: TGTGCCAGCAGCTTAAGACAGTACCGGGAGACCCAGTACTTC. This codes for CASSLRQYRETQYF.

In its sample, this clonotype was seen a few times. The chain couples TRBV5-6 to TRBJ2-7; 7 nucleotides match TRBD1. The CDR3 contains 13 residues. Germline values: CDR1 SGHDT, CDR2 YYEEEE. V lost 4 bases, J lost 3 bases, and 4 bases stayed unmatched. CDR3 in amino acids: CASSMGQIYEQYF. The CDR3 DNA follows: TGTGCCAGCAGCATGGGACAGATCTACGAGCAGTACTTC.

This clonotype was recorded at least ten times. The rearrangement uses TRBV18 and TRBJ2-7; no clear D. The CDR3 totals 16 residues. V was pared by 6 bases and J by 3 bases, with 21 bases between. Germline V lookup: CDR1 KGHSH, CDR2 LQKENI. This CDR3 is CASSPTKGRSGYEQYF. CDR3 bases: TGTGCCAGCTCCCCTACTAAGGGCAGGTCTGGCTACGAGCAGTACTTC.

The rearrangement uses TRBV6-7 and TRBJ2-4; TRBD2 matches 8 bases. Near its end, the DNA agrees better with TRBJ2-7, so the J call may be wrong. TRBV6-7 is an open reading frame whose function is uncertain. The CDR3 sequence is 16 residues long. As DNA, the CDR3 is TGTGCCAGCAGTTACTCGAGCGGGGGAGGTAGCTACGAGCAGTACTTC. Encoded protein: CASSYSSGGGSYEQYF.

The chain uses TRBV24-1 and TRBJ2-5, with TRBD2 matching 11 bases. With 3 bases clipped from V and 3 bases from J, the junction kept 8 bases outside the gene matches. The CDR3 runs 17 residues. Per the germline V gene, CDR1 is KGHDR and CDR2 is SFDVKD. This CDR3 reads CATSDAPGLAAEETQYF. DNA for the CDR3: TGTGCCACCAGTGATGCGCCGGGACTAGCGGCAGAAGAGACCCAGTACTTC.

The chain has TRBV6-2 or TRBV6-3 and TRBJ2-1, with 11 positions matching TRBD2. The junction had 7 bases not matched to a gene; V was cut back by 6 bases and J by 0 bases. The germline CDR1 and CDR2 sequences are MNHEY and SVGEGT. This CDR3 has 17 residues. The CDR3 region is CASSRTSGFSSYNEQFF. As DNA, the CDR3 is TGTGCCAGCAGCAGGACTAGCGGGTTTAGCTCCTACAATGAGCAGTTCTTC.

This clonotype was recorded a few times. The chain uses TRBV20-1 and TRBJ2-4; D call uncertain. Trimming removed 6 bases from V and 2 bases from J, with 11 bases in between. The CDR3 covers 13 residues. Germline CDR1 is DFQATT and CDR2 is SNEGSKA (reference sequence). CDR3 sequence (DNA): TGCAGTGCGACCCCCGATACCAAAAACATTCAGTACTTC. Translating it yields CSATPDTKNIQYF.

The chain employs TRBV20-1 and TRBJ1-2; D is ambiguous. Trimming shortened V by 0 bases and J by 0 bases, and 11 bases separated the two germline ends. Germline V lookup: CDR1 DFQATT, CDR2 SNEGSKA (reference sequence). This CDR3 comprises 15 residues. In DNA form, the CDR3 reads TGCAGTGCTAGAGATGGGTCCACCGCTAACTATGGCTACACCTTC. Encoded protein: CSARDGSTANYGYTF.

This clonotype came up many times. This CDR3 reads CASSAMPGETQYF. DNA for the CDR3: TGTGCCAGCAGCGCTATGCCAGGCGAGACCCAGTACTTC. The rearrangement joins TRBV7-2 to TRBJ2-5; D call uncertain. Germline CDR1 SGHTA, CDR2 FQGNSA. V lost 5 bases and J 5 bases, leaving 12 bases between the germline ends. The CDR3 is 13 amino acids.

This clonotype was detected a few times. This chain uses TRBV6-2 or TRBV6-3 with TRBJ2-5, with 15 bases that match TRBD2. The V gene end was trimmed by 6 bases and the J gene end by 11 bases; junction bases not matched to a gene: 13. The CDR3 is 16 amino acids. Germline CDR1 reads MNHEY; CDR2 reads SVGEGT. The CDR3 DNA follows: TGTGCCAGCAGCTTACCTACGGGACTAGCGGGGGGTCAGCAGTACTTC. Its translation is CASSLPTGLAGGQQYF.

This clonotype was seen more than once but under ten times. The chain combines TRBV13 with TRBJ2-7, with unresolved D. The length of the CDR3 is 13 residues. Germline V gives CDR1 PRHDT, CDR2 FYEKMQ (reference sequence). Trimming took off 5 bases at V and 4 bases at J, with 12 bases between the two ends. CDR3 DNA sequence: TGTGCCAGCAGCCAAACCGTAGGTTACGAGCAGTACTTC. Translating gives CASSQTVGYEQYF.

This chain links TRBV6-1 with TRBJ2-2; 9 nucleotides agree with TRBD1. The germline V gene encodes CDR1 MNHNS and CDR2 SASEGT. This CDR3 comprises 15 residues. V lost 3 bases to trimming and J lost 5 bases; unmatched junction nucleotides: 4. CDR3 amino acids: CASSEGQGWTGELFF. The CDR3 region has the DNA TGTGCCAGCAGTGAGGGACAGGGTTGGACCGGGGAGCTGTTTTTT.

The V gene is TRBV6-2 or TRBV6-3, the J gene TRBJ2-5; TRBD1 aligns across 9 bases. The J call is uncertain, as TRBJ2-7 better fits the DNA end. This CDR3 comprises 16 residues. Germline V lookup: CDR1 MNHEY, CDR2 SVGEGT. CDR3 sequence reads: CASSAPWGQGAYEQYF. CDR3 sequence (DNA): TGTGCCAGCAGTGCCCCTTGGGGACAGGGCGCCTACGAGCAGTACTTC.

The sample holds one count of this clonotype. The chain combines TRBV20-1 with TRBJ2-1; 9 bases line up with TRBD1. The J call may not be correct, given that the DNA end is closer to TRBJ2-7. CDR3 size: 14 residues. Germline CDR1 reads DFQATT; CDR2 reads SNEGSKA (reference sequence). The CDR3 DNA reads as TGCAGTGTAAAACAGGGGGCCCACTACAATGAGCAGTACTTC. Translated: CSVKQGAHYNEQYF.

V is TRBV4-3 and J is TRBJ2-7, with D perhaps matching TRBD1 (6 bases). Germline assignment: CDR1 LGHNA and CDR2 YSLEER. V was shortened by 1 base and J by 3 bases, with 13 bases between the two germline ends. This CDR3 spans 15 amino acids. CDR3 region: CASSQGVDRFYEQYF. For the CDR3, the DNA is TGCGCCAGCAGCCAAGGTGTGGACAGATTCTACGAGCAGTACTTC.

As for this clonotype: A much larger clone sits a single nucleotide away, making a read error possible. This CDR3 reads CAWSSANEKLFF. CDR3 in DNA: TGTGCCTGGAGTTCGGCTAATGAAAAACTGTTTTTT. The chain employs TRBV30 and TRBJ1-4; unclear D gene. Germline-derived CDR1 and CDR2 are GTSNPN and SVGIG (reference sequence). V shed 2 bases and J shed 3 bases, with 4 bases lying between them. There are 12 residues in the CDR3.

This clonotype came up a few times. V is TRBV15 and J is TRBJ2-7; D ambiguous. The CDR3 extends over 17 amino acids. Trimming left V 0 bases short and J 7 bases short, with 22 bases between. Germline values: CDR1 LNHNV, CDR2 YYDKDF (reference sequence). The CDR3 bases are TGTGCCACCAGCAGAGATCCGGCAGCCCTTCCAAACAATGAGCAGTACTTC. It codes for CATSRDPAALPNNEQYF.

The chain employs TRBV25-1 and TRBJ2-7, with D perhaps matching TRBD2 (6 bases). V was cut by 1 base and J by 6 bases, with 10 bases left in between. The CDR3 covers 13 residues. Germline-derived CDR1 and CDR2 are MGHDK and SYGVNS. Here the CDR3 reads CASSECAGCEQYF. For the CDR3, the DNA is TGTGCCAGCAGTGAATGTGCGGGATGCGAGCAGTACTTC.

About this clonotype itself: One end of the junction does not line up with germline, which may come from a read error. The rearrangement links TRBV20-1 to TRBJ2-6; D not resolved. CDR1 DFQATT and CDR2 SNEGSKA come from the germline V gene (reference sequence). The CDR3 totals 12 residues. Here the CDR3 DNA reads TGTAGTGCAGAGGAAGGGGCCAACGTCCTGACTTTC. This codes for CSAEEGANVLTF.

This sequence joins TRBV10-3 and TRBJ1-5; D perhaps matches TRBD1 (5 bases). The CDR3 contains 15 residues. Trimming removed 3 bases from V and 3 bases from J, with 12 bases in between. Looked up from germline, CDR1 is ENHRY and CDR2 is SYGVKD. The CDR3 region is CAISEAGADNQPQHF. In nucleotides, the CDR3 is TGTGCCATCAGTGAAGCCGGGGCGGACAATCAGCCCCAGCATTTT.

The table lists this clonotype with a count of one. This chain joins TRBV3-1 and TRBJ1-5; TRBD1 might be the D (5 bases). From germline, CDR1 is LGHDT and CDR2 YNNKEL (reference sequence). There are 15 residues in the CDR3. Trimming shortened V by 0 bases and J by 7 bases, and 13 bases separated the two germline ends. The CDR3 reads CASSQDLWGEQPQHF. The CDR3 DNA is TGTGCCAGCAGCCAAGATTTATGGGGGGAACAGCCCCAGCATTTT.

The V call is TRBV12-3 or TRBV12-4, the J call TRBJ2-5; no reliable D call. This CDR3 is built from 15 residues. The ends were cut back, 8 bases at V and 2 bases at J, with 18 bases in the middle. The CDR3 loop is CASGRALRPQETQYF. For the CDR3, the DNA is TGTGCCAGCGGCCGGGCCTTACGACCGCAAGAGACCCAGTACTTC.

As DNA, the CDR3 is TGTGCCAGCAGCCCGGACAGGGTTAAAGCTTTCTTT. Translating it yields CASSPDRVKAFF. The gene calls are TRBV14 and TRBJ1-1; 8 positions match TRBD1. Trimming took 4 bases from V and 9 from J; bases not matched to a gene: 4. Per the germline V gene, CDR1 is SGHDN and CDR2 is FVKESK. The CDR3 spans 12 residues.

This chain joins TRBV6-2 or TRBV6-3 and TRBJ2-7; 8 nucleotides align to TRBD1. The CDR3 length is 14 residues. Germline V gene data show CDR1 as MNHEY and CDR2 as SVGEGT. V was clipped by 5 bases and J by 6 bases; unmatched bases: 9. The CDR3 DNA reads as TGTGCCAGCAGTACCCGGACAGGGAGGCTCGAGCAGTACTTC. It is translated as CASSTRTGRLEQYF.

This clonotype has more than one count but fewer than ten. The chain links TRBV7-2 to TRBJ2-5; maybe TRBD2 (6 bases). The V end lost 2 bases, the J end lost 2 bases, and 15 bases lay between the germline ends. Germline V CDR1 and CDR2: SGHTA, FQGNSA. This CDR3 contains 16 residues. In nucleotides, the CDR3 is TGTGCCAGCAGCTTAATCGGCGGAGGGTCACAAGAGACCCAGTACTTC. Translating gives CASSLIGGGSQETQYF.

This sequence joins TRBV2 and TRBJ1-6; TRBD1 is a possible D gene (5 bases). Germline CDR1 SNHLY, CDR2 FYNNEI. V lost 3 bases and J lost 10, with 16 bases in between. This CDR3 contains 15 residues. CDR3 in DNA: TGTGCCAGCAGTGAGACCCCGGGACTCAGGTCACCCCTCCACTTT. As protein: CASSETPGLRSPLHF.